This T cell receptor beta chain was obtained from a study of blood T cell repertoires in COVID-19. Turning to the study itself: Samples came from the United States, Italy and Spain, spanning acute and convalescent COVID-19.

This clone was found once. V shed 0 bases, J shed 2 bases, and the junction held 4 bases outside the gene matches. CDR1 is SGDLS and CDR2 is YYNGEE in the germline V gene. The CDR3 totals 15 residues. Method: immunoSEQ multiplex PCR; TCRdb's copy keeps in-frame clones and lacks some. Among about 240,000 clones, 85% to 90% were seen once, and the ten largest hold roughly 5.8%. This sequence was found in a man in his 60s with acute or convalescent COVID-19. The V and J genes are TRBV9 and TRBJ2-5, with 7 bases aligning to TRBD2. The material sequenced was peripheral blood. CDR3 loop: CASSVVGGGQETQYF. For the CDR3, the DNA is TGTGCCAGCAGCGTAGTAGGCGGGGGACAAGAGACCCAGTACTTC.